These 9 T cell receptor beta chains were sequenced from one sample in a study of CD8 T cells in Susac syndrome. Reverse transcription used about 0.45 to 1 ug RNA and random hexamers. TCRdb reanalysed the immunoSEQ multiplex PCR reads using MiXCR and keeps one entry per CDR3 protein. The table lists 300,000 or so distinct CDR3 sequences, about 92% of them singletons. Specimen: CD4+ T cells from PBMCs. Receptor source: a human donor with multiple sclerosis.

The V call is TRBV6-5, the J call TRBJ2-5, with D hard to call. Trimming removed 8 bases from V and 5 bases from J, with 15 bases in between. CDR3 length: 13 amino acids. The germline CDR1 and CDR2 sequences are MNHEY and SVGAGI. The CDR3 DNA reads as TGTGCCAGCCGACCCGACCTTTGGGAGACCCAGTACTTC. It translates to CASRPDLWETQYF.

This sequence joins TRBV20-1 and TRBJ2-7, with D hard to call. This CDR3 spans 12 amino acids. Trimming took off 5 bases at V and 2 bases at J, with 10 bases between the two ends. The germline V gene encodes CDR1 DFQATT and CDR2 SNEGSKA (reference sequence). The CDR3 loop reads CSADTSTYEQYF. DNA of the CDR3: TGCAGTGCTGACACCAGTACCTACGAGCAGTACTTC.

The chain recombines TRBV20-1 with TRBJ1-1, with 10 bases aligning to TRBD1. Germline CDR1 DFQATT, CDR2 SNEGSKA (reference sequence). The trim removed 6 bases at V and 1 base at J, leaving 2 bases unmatched. The CDR3 sequence is 13 residues long. CDR3 nucleotide sequence: TGCAGTGCCCGGGACAGGGGGAACACTGAAGCTTTCTTT. As protein: CSARDRGNTEAFF.

V usage is TRBV6-2 or TRBV6-3 and J usage is TRBJ1-2; the D gene is possibly TRBD1 (5 bases). V was clipped by 6 bases and J by 6 bases, with 17 bases between them. The CDR3 spans 14 residues. Looked up from germline, CDR1 is MNHEY and CDR2 is SVGEGT. The CDR3 nucleotides are TGTGCCAGCAGCCCCACGACAGCCGGGAATGGCTACACCTTC. It codes for CASSPTTAGNGYTF.

In this sample, this clonotype turned up once. The chain recombines TRBV7-2 with TRBJ2-3; D gene unclear. The germline V gene has CDR1 SGHTA and CDR2 FQGNSA. CDR3 length equals 17 residues. V lost 7 bases and J lost 0, with 20 bases in between. The chain's CDR3 is CASTPLRRIFSTDTQYF. In nucleotides, the CDR3 is TGTGCCAGCACCCCCCTCCGGCGGATCTTTAGCACAGATACGCAGTATTTT.

This chain uses TRBV27 with TRBJ1-1; D not certain. From germline, CDR1 is MNHEY and CDR2 SMNVEV (reference sequence). V lost 5 bases to trimming and J lost 1 base, with 11 bases between them. The CDR3 is 14 amino acids. CDR3 coding DNA: TGTGCCAGCAGTCCCCTGGGAAGGAACACTGAAGCTTTCTTT. It codes for CASSPLGRNTEAFF.

The rearrangement joins TRBV2 to TRBJ2-5, with 9 bases identical to TRBD2. After removal of 3 bases from V and 1 base from J, the junction contained 3 bases not matched to a gene. Germline assignment: CDR1 SNHLY and CDR2 FYNNEI. The CDR3 contains 15 residues. This CDR3 is CASSDGRGGQETQYF. CDR3 bases: TGTGCCAGCAGTGATGGGCGGGGGGGCCAAGAGACCCAGTACTTC.

The rearrangement uses TRBV11-2 and TRBJ2-7; weak D call: TRBD1 (5 bases). CDR3 size: 16 residues. CDR1 and CDR2 from the germline V gene are SGHAT and FQNNGV. The germline V and J ends were trimmed by 4 bases and 3 bases, with 19 bases remaining between them. The CDR3 DNA sequence: TGTGCCAGCAGCTCCCCGACAGCCCTAGTTTTCTACGAGCAGTACTTC. It is translated as CASSSPTALVFYEQYF.

The genes are TRBV29-1 and TRBJ1-2; no clear D gene. Trimming took 6 bases from V and 0 from J, leaving 8 bases between them. This CDR3 has 12 residues. Germline V lookup: CDR1 SQVTM, CDR2 ANQGSEA. CDR3 in DNA: TGCAGCGTAGCCCTAGCTAACTATGGCTACACCTTC. Its translation: CSVALANYGYTF.